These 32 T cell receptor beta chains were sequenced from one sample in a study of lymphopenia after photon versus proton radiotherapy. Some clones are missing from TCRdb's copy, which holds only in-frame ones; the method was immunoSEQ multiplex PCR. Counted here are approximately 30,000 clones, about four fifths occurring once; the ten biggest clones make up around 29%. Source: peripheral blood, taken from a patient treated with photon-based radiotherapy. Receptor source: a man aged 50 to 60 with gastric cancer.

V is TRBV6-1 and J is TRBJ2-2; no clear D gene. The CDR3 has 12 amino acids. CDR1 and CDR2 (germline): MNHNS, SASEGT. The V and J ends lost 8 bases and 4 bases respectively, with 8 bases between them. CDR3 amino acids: CASYSGTGELFF. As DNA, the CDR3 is TGTGCCAGCTATTCGGGCACCGGGGAGCTGTTTTTT.

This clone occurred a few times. The CDR3 loop reads CASSQDIGILNEKLFF. The CDR3 DNA reads as TGCGCCAGCAGCCAAGATATAGGGATTTTAAATGAAAAACTGTTTTTT. V gene TRBV4-1 combines with J gene TRBJ1-4; D unresolved. The CDR3 runs 16 residues. CDR1 is MGHRA and CDR2 is YSYEKL in the germline V gene. The V end was cut by 0 bases, the J end by 5 bases, with 13 bases between.

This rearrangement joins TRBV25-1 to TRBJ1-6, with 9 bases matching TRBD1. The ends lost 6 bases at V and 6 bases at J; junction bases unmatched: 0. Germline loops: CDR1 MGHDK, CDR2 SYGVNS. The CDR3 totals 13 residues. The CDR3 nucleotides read TGTGCCAGCAGGGGACAGGGTAATTCACCCCTCCACTTT. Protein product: CASRGQGNSPLHF.

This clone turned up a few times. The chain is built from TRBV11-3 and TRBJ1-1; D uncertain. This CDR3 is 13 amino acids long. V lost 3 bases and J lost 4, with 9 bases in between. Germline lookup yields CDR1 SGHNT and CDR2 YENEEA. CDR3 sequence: CASSFTRITEAFF. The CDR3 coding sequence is TGTGCCAGCAGCTTCACCAGGATCACTGAAGCTTTCTTT.

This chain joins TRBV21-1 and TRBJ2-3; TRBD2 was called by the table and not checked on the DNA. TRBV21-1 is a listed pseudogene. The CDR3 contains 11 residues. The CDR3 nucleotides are TGTGCCAGCAGCCGGGGGGATACGCAGTATTTT. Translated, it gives CASSRGDTQYF.

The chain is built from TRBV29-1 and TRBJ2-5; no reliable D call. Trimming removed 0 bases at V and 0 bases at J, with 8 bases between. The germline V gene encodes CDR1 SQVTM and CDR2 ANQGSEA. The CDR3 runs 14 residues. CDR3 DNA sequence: TGCAGCGTTGAAGACCGCCCGTACCAAGAGACCCAGTACTTC. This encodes CSVEDRPYQETQYF.

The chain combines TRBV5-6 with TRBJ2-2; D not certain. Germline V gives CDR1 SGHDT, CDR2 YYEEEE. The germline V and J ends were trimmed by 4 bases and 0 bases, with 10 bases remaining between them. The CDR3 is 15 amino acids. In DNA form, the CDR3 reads TGTGCCAGCAGCCATGGACGGACGAACACCGGGGAGCTGTTTTTT. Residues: CASSHGRTNTGELFF.

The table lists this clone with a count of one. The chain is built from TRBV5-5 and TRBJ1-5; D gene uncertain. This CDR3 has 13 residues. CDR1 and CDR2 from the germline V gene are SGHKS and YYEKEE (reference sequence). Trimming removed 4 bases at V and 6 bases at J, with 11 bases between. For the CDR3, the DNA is TGTGCCAGCAGCAGCGGGCCTCGTCAGCCCCAGCATTTT. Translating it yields CASSSGPRQPQHF.

This CDR3 is CATGRASGPWETQYF. CDR3 DNA sequence: TGTGCCACGGGTCGGGCTAGCGGCCCTTGGGAGACCCAGTACTTC. The chain recombines TRBV19 with TRBJ2-5, with TRBD2 identical over 7 bases. CDR1 is LNHDA and CDR2 is SQIVND in the germline V gene (reference sequence). After removal of 10 bases from V and 5 bases from J, the junction contained 16 bases not matched to a gene. The CDR3 has 15 amino acids.

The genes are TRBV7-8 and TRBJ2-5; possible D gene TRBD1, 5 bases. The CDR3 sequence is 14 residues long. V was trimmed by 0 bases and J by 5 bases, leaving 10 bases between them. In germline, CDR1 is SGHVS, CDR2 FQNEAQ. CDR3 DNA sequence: TGTGCCAGCAGCTTAGCGATGGCAGGGGAGACCCAGTACTTC. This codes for CASSLAMAGETQYF.

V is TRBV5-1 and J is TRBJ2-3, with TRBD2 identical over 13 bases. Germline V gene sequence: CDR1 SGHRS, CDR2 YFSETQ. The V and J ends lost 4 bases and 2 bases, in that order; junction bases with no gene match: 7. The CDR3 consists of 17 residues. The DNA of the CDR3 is TGCGCCAGCAGCCCGGGACTAGCGGGGCTATTCACAGATACGCAGTATTTT. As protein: CASSPGLAGLFTDTQYF.

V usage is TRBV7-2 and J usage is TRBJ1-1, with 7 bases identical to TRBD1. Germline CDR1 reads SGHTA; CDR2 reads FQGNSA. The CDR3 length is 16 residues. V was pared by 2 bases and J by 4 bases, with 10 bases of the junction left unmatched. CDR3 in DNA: TGTGCCAGCAGCTTAACGGCAGGGGGTGGGATCACTGAAGCTTTCTTT. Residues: CASSLTAGGGITEAFF.

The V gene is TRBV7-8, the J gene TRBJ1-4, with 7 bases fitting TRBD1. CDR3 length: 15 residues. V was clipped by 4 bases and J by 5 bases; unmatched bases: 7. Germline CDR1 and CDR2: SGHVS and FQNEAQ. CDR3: CASSWGTAMNEKLFF. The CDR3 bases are TGTGCCAGCAGCTGGGGGACAGCCATGAATGAAAAACTGTTTTTT.

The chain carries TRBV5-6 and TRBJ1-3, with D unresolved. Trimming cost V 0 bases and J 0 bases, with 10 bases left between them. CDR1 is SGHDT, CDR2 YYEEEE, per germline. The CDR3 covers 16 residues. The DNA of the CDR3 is TGTGCCAGCAGCTTGGTGGGCAGAGGCTCTGGAAACACCATATATTTT. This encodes CASSLVGRGSGNTIYF.

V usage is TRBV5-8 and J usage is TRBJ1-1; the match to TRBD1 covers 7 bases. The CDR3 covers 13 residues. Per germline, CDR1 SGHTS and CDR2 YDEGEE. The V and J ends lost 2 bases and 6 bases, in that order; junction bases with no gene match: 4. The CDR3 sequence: CASSFDRVSEAFF. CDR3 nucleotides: TGTGCCAGCAGCTTCGACAGGGTATCTGAAGCTTTCTTT.

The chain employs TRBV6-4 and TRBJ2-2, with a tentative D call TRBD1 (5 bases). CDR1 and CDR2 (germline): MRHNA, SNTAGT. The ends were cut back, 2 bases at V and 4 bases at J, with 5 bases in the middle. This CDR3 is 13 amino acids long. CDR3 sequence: CASSDRGTGELFF. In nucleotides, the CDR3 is TGTGCCAGCAGTGACAGGGGCACCGGGGAGCTGTTTTTT.

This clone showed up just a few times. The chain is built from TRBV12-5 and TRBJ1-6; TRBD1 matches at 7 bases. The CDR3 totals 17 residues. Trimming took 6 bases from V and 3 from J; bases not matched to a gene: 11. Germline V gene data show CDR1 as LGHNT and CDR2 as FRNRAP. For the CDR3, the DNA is TGTGCTAGTGGCCTACGGACAGGAATTAGCTATAATTCACCCCTCCACTTT. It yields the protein CASGLRTGISYNSPLHF.

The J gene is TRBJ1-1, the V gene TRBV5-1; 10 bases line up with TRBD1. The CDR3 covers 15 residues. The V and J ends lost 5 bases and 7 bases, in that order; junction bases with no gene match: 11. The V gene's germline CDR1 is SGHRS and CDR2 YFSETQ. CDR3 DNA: TGCGCCAGCAGGACAGGGGGCAATGTCCCGATTGAAGCTTTCTTT. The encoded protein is CASRTGGNVPIEAFF. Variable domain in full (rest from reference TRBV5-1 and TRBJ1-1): KAGVTQTPRYLIKTRGQQVTLSCSPISGHRSVSWYQQTPGQGLQFLFEYFSETQRNKGNFPGRFSGRQFSNSRSEMNVSTLELGDSALYLCASRTGGNVPIEAFFGQGTRLTVV.

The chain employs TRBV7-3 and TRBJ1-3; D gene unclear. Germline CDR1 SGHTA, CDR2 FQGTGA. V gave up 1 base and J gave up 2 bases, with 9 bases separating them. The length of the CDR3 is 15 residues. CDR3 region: CASSLITLPGNTIYF. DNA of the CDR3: TGTGCCAGCAGCTTAATTACGTTACCTGGAAACACCATATATTTT.

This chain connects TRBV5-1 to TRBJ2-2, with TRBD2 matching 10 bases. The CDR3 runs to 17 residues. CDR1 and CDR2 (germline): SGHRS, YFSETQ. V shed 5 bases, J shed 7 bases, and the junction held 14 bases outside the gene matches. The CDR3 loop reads CASSSLSGGATSGELFF. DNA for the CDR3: TGCGCCAGCAGTTCATTAAGCGGGGGGGCCACCAGCGGGGAGCTGTTTTTT.

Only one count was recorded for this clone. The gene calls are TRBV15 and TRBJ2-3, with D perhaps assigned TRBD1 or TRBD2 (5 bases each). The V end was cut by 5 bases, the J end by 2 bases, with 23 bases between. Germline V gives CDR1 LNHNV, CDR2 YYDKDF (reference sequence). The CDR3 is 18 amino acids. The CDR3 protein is CATSGPHGVTGLTDTQYF. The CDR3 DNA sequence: TGTGCCACCAGCGGACCTCATGGGGTTACGGGGCTCACAGATACGCAGTATTTT.

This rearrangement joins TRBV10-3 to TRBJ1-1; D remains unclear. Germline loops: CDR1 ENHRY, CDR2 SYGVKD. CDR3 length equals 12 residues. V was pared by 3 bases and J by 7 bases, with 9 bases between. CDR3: CAISDGLLEAFF. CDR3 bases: TGTGCCATCAGTGACGGTCTACTTGAAGCTTTCTTT.

This CDR3 is CASSSNPRITDTQYF. The CDR3 coding sequence is TGTGCCAGCAGTTCCAATCCGCGAATCACAGATACGCAGTATTTT. The chain uses TRBV6-6 and TRBJ2-3; D gene unclear. The germline gives CDR1 MNHNY, CDR2 SVGAGI (reference sequence). V was clipped by 4 bases and J by 2 bases, with 13 bases between them. The CDR3 consists of 15 residues.

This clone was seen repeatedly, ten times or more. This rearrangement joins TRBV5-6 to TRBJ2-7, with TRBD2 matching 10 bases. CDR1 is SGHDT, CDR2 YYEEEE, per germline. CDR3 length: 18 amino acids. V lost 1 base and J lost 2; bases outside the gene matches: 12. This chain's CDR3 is CASSLTTLLAGTPYEQYV. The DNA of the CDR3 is TGTGCCAGCAGCTTGACGACCTTACTAGCGGGGACACCCTACGAGCAGTACGTC.

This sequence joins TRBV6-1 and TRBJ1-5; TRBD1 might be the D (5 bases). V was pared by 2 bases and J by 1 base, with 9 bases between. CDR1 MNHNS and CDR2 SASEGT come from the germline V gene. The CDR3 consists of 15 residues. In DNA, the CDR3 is TGTGCCAGCAGTGAACAGGGCGAGAGCAATCAGCCCCAGCATTTT. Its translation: CASSEQGESNQPQHF.

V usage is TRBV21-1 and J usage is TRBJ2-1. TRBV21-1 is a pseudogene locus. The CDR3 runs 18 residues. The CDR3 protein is CASSKEFRERLRGNEQFF. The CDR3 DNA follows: TGTGCCAGCAGCAAAGAGTTTAGGGAAAGGTTGAGGGGAAATGAGCAGTTCTTC.

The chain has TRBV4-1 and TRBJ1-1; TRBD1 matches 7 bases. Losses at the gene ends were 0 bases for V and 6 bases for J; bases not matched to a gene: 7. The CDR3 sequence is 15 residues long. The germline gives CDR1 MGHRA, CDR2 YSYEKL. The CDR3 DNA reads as TGCGCCAGCAGCCAAGACAGGGGGAAGAGGTCTGAAGCTTTCTTT. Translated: CASSQDRGKRSEAFF.

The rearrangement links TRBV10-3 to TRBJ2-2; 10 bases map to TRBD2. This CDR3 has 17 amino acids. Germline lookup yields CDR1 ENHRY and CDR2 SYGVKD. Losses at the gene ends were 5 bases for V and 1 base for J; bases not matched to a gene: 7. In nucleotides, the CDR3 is TGTGCCATCAGTCTTGTGATAGCGGGGGGGAACACCGGGGAGCTGTTTTTT. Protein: CAISLVIAGGNTGELFF.

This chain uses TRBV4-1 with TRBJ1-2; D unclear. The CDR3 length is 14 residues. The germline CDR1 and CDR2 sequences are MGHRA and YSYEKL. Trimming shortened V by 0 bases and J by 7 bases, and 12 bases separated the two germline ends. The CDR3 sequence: CASSQEAWGGGYTF. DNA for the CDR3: TGCGCCAGCAGCCAAGAGGCTTGGGGAGGTGGCTACACCTTC.

DNA of the CDR3: TGCGCCAGCAGTGATTACACAGGGTATAATGGCTACACCTTC. As protein: CASSDYTGYNGYTF. The chain employs TRBV10-2 and TRBJ1-2, with D possibly TRBD1 on 6 matching bases. The CDR3 has 14 amino acids. Germline V CDR1 and CDR2: WSHSY, SAAADI. With 3 bases removed from V and 6 bases from J, the gap between germline ends came to 14 bases.

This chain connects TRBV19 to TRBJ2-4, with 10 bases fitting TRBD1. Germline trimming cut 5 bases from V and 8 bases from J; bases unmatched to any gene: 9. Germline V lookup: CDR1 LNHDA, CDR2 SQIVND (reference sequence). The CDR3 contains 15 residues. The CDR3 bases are TGTGCCAGTAGTCTCGAGGGACAGGGGTCGCACATTCAGTACTTC. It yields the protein CASSLEGQGSHIQYF.

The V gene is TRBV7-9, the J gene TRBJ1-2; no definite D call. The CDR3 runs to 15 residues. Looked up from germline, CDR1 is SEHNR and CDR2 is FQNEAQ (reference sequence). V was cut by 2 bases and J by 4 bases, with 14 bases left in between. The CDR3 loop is CASSLNPISGYGYTF. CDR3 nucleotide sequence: TGTGCCAGCAGCTTAAATCCTATATCCGGCTATGGCTACACCTTC.